The 12 T cell receptor beta chains given below trace back to one sample, sequenced in a study of CD4+ T cells in melanoma. The data were produced by immunoSEQ multiplex PCR, yet TCRdb's version contains in-frame clones alone and is incomplete. There are 55,000 or so clones in the sample; about 70% occur only once, and 4.8% lies in the top ten. The sequencing input was tumor tissue. The receptors derive from a human donor with melanoma.

The rearrangement uses TRBV2 and TRBJ2-3, with 8 nucleotides matching TRBD1. Germline V gene lookup returns CDR1 SNHLY and CDR2 FYNNEI. After removal of 8 bases from V and 5 bases from J, the junction contained 15 bases not matched to a gene. There are 16 residues in the CDR3. CDR3 sequence (DNA): TGTGCCAGCCTCTCTCAGGGGGCGCAAGATATAGATACGCAGTATTTT. It translates to CASLSQGAQDIDTQYF.

This chain links TRBV11-2 with TRBJ2-7; the match to TRBD1 covers 7 bases. J gave up 3 bases and V 3 bases, and 8 bases lay outside the gene matches. Germline CDR1 and CDR2: SGHAT and FQNNGV. This CDR3 comprises 15 residues. The CDR3 spells CASSFTGVGNYEQYF. In DNA form, the CDR3 reads TGTGCCAGCAGCTTTACAGGGGTTGGCAACTACGAGCAGTACTTC.

The rearrangement uses TRBV18 and TRBJ1-1; D may be TRBD1 (6 bases). In germline, CDR1 is KGHSH, CDR2 LQKENI. Trimming removed 3 bases from V and 8 bases from J, with 16 bases in between. The length of the CDR3 is 14 residues. This CDR3 reads CASSPPGQQTEAFF. For the CDR3, the DNA is TGTGCCAGCTCACCCCCGGGACAACAAACAGAAGCTTTCTTT.

In this sample, this clone is medium-sized. The chain has TRBV9 and TRBJ2-1; TRBD2 is a possible D gene (5 bases). The CDR3 is made up of 14 amino acids. Germline CDR1 and CDR2: SGDLS and YYNGEE. Trimming removed 2 bases from V and 10 bases from J, with 16 bases in between. CDR3 sequence (DNA): TGTGCCAGCAGCGTTAGATGGGAGCGAGGCGAGCAGTTCTTC. It codes for CASSVRWERGEQFF.

The chain joins TRBV5-5 to TRBJ1-2; D might be TRBD1 (6 bases). Germline V gene data show CDR1 as SGHKS and CDR2 as YYEKEE (reference sequence). This CDR3 region has 16 residues. V was pared by 0 bases and J by 3 bases, with 15 bases between. The CDR3 DNA reads as TGTGCCAGCAGCTTGGCCGGGGCAGGGGAATACTATGGCTACACCTTC. Protein product: CASSLAGAGEYYGYTF.

This clone was observed a few times. The genes are TRBV9 and TRBJ2-2, with D possibly being TRBD2 (6 bases). V lost 3 bases and J 6 bases, leaving 12 bases between the germline ends. In germline, CDR1 is SGDLS, CDR2 YYNGEE. The CDR3 runs 14 residues. The CDR3 spells CASSAGGWAGELFF. Here the CDR3 DNA reads TGTGCCAGCAGCGCCGGGGGTTGGGCCGGGGAGCTGTTTTTT.

This clone has only a few counts. The genes are TRBV7-2 and TRBJ1-3; D uncertain. CDR1 and CDR2 from the germline V gene are SGHTA and FQGNSA. Trimming stripped 2 bases from V and 0 bases from J, with 8 bases between. The CDR3 consists of 15 residues. For the CDR3, the DNA is TGTGCCAGCAGCTTAATAGCGGGCTCTGGAAACACCATATATTTT. Translating it yields CASSLIAGSGNTIYF. The entire variable domain, with the rest obtained from reference TRBV7-2 and TRBJ1-3, is as follows: GAGVSQSPSNKVTEKGKDVELRCDPISGHTALYWYRQSLGQGLEFLIYFQGNSAPDKSGLPSDRFSAERTGGSVSTLTIQRTQQEDSAVYLCASSLIAGSGNTIYFGEGSWLTVV.

The gene calls are TRBV9 and TRBJ2-1, with 7 bases matching TRBD1. The CDR3 spans 16 residues. The ends lost 2 bases at V and 2 bases at J; junction bases unmatched: 7. CDR1 and CDR2 (germline): SGDLS, YYNGEE. CDR3: CASSVYTGDTYNEQFF. As DNA, the CDR3 is TGTGCCAGCAGCGTCTATACAGGGGACACCTACAATGAGCAGTTCTTC.

The chain joins TRBV5-6 to TRBJ2-6; D is possibly TRBD1 or TRBD2 (5 bases each). Trimming removed 1 base from V and 0 bases from J, with 17 bases in between. CDR3 size: 19 residues. Germline lookup yields CDR1 SGHDT and CDR2 YYEEEE. CDR3 coding DNA: TGTGCCAGCAGCTTGCTGTCAGGGTTGGGGAGCTCTGGGGCCAACGTCCTGACTTTC. Its protein product is CASSLLSGLGSSGANVLTF.

This chain connects TRBV30 to TRBJ2-7, with D unclear. The CDR3 contains 12 residues. Per germline, CDR1 GTSNPN and CDR2 SVGIG (reference sequence). V was shortened by 2 bases and J by 8 bases, with 13 bases between the two germline ends. CDR3 DNA: TGTGCCTGGAGTTCCGGACCGTTTCAGCAGTACTTC. Translating gives CAWSSGPFQQYF.

The chain uses TRBV4-2 and TRBJ2-5, with D possibly being TRBD2 (6 bases). Germline CDR1 LGHNA, CDR2 YNFKEQ. V was trimmed by 0 bases and J by 9 bases, leaving 20 bases between them. The CDR3 consists of 16 residues. CDR3 nucleotide sequence: TGTGCCAGCAGCCAAGACGAAGGAGGGGCAAAGGGGCCCCAGTACTTC. It codes for CASSQDEGGAKGPQYF.

This clone came up a few times. This chain connects TRBV27 to TRBJ1-2; tentatively, D is TRBD1 (6 bases). This CDR3 comprises 12 residues. Trimming removed 6 bases at V and 6 bases at J, with 11 bases between. CDR1 MNHEY and CDR2 SMNVEV come from the germline V gene (reference sequence). Here the CDR3 reads CASRSGANGYTF. The CDR3 coding sequence is TGTGCCAGCAGATCGGGGGCGAATGGCTACACCTTC.